One sample yielded the 17 T cell receptor beta chains listed below, sequenced in a study of T cells after yellow fever vaccination. Using its own MiXCR run on the 5' RACE reads, TCRdb lists one record per CDR3 protein. The sample contains 450,000 to 550,000 distinct CDR3 sequences, roughly a fifth of which appear only once. The source was PBMCs, collected 15 days after the yellow fever booster vaccination. These receptors all stem from a man under 40 who received the YFV17D yellow fever vaccine.

This clonotype was seen only a few times. The chain joins TRBV20-1 to TRBJ1-2, with TRBD1 as a possible D gene (6 bases). Per the germline V gene, CDR1 is DFQATT and CDR2 is SNEGSKA (reference sequence). The V gene lost 1 base and the J gene lost 5 bases, with 17 bases spanning the gap. The CDR3 length is 15 residues. The CDR3 nucleotides read TGCAGTGCTAGAGGGGTACGACAGGATAGTTATGGCTACACCTTC. Its translation is CSARGVRQDSYGYTF.

The V call is TRBV29-1, the J call TRBJ2-3; D remains ambiguous. Trimming left V 4 bases short and J 6 bases short, with 8 bases between. There are 11 residues in the CDR3. Germline V gene data show CDR1 as SQVTM and CDR2 as ANQGSEA. For the CDR3, the DNA is TGCAGCGTTGTGGGCAAGGATACGCAGTATTTT. As protein: CSVVGKDTQYF.

The rearrangement links TRBV7-9 to TRBJ2-1, with D possibly matching TRBD1 (6 bases). Trimming shortened V by 1 base and J by 6 bases, and 16 bases separated the two germline ends. Germline lookup yields CDR1 SEHNR and CDR2 FQNEAQ (reference sequence). This CDR3 region has 16 residues. CDR3 sequence (DNA): TGTGCCAGCAGCTTAGAATTCCGGGAAGGGGGCAATGAGCAGTTCTTC. Amino acids: CASSLEFREGGNEQFF.

This clonotype turned up a few times. The V gene is TRBV9, the J gene TRBJ2-7; 10 bases match TRBD2. The length of the CDR3 is 14 residues. Germline CDR1 SGDLS, CDR2 YYNGEE. V was clipped by 3 bases and J by 6 bases; unmatched bases: 6. The CDR3 protein is CASSGRPSGSEQYF. As DNA, the CDR3 is TGTGCCAGCAGCGGGCGGCCTAGCGGGAGCGAGCAGTACTTC.

The table lists this clonotype with a few counts. The chain uses TRBV10-3 and TRBJ2-3, with TRBD2 as a possible D gene (5 bases). The CDR3 extends over 16 amino acids. The V gene's germline CDR1 is ENHRY and CDR2 SYGVKD. Trimming removed 4 bases from V and 8 bases from J, with 22 bases in between. The CDR3 sequence is CAISVGREGGRGTQYF. Here the CDR3 DNA reads TGTGCCATCAGTGTCGGTAGGGAAGGAGGCCGAGGTACGCAGTATTTT.

This chain joins TRBV7-8 and TRBJ2-3; possibly TRBD1 or TRBD2 for D (7 bases each). Trimming pared 1 base from V and 4 bases from J, leaving 12 bases between. The CDR3 has 15 residues. Germline V gene data show CDR1 as SGHVS and CDR2 as FQNEAQ. The CDR3 loop reads CASSLGRGGSDTQYF. The CDR3 region has the DNA TGTGCCAGCAGCTTAGGCAGGGGGGGGTCAGATACGCAGTATTTT.

In its sample, this clonotype was seen a few times. The chain links TRBV28 to TRBJ2-1; D gene ambiguous. Germline CDR1 MDHEN, CDR2 SYDVKM. This CDR3 contains 12 residues. V was trimmed by 2 bases and J by 10 bases, leaving 9 bases between them. In nucleotides, the CDR3 is TGTGCCAGCAGTTTAGGGAATGCCGAGCAGTTCTTC. Its protein product is CASSLGNAEQFF. Filled out from reference TRBV28 and TRBJ2-1, the complete variable domain reads DVKVTQSSRYLVKRTGEKVFLECVQDMDHENMFWYRQDPGLGLRLIYFSYDVKMKEKGDIPEGYSVSREKKERFSLILESASTNQTSMYLCASSLGNAEQFFGPGTRLTVL.

V usage is TRBV7-9 and J usage is TRBJ2-1; 10 bases align to TRBD2. The CDR3 consists of 16 residues. J gave up 3 bases and V 4 bases, and 6 bases lay outside the gene matches. The germline gives CDR1 SEHNR, CDR2 FQNEAQ (reference sequence). Written as DNA, the CDR3 is TGTGCCAGCAGCTCCCCTAGCGGGGGAGACTACAATGAGCAGTTCTTC. As protein: CASSSPSGGDYNEQFF.

The J gene is TRBJ1-2, the V gene TRBV6-2 or TRBV6-3; unclear D gene. The CDR3 length is 13 residues. Trimming left V 6 bases short and J 6 bases short, with 14 bases between. Germline CDR1 MNHEY, CDR2 SVGEGT. The CDR3 loop is CASRGQRLHGYTF. As DNA, the CDR3 is TGTGCCAGCAGAGGCCAACGACTCCATGGCTACACCTTC.

The rearrangement uses TRBV7-8 and TRBJ1-6; 8 bases agree with TRBD1. CDR3 length equals 15 residues. Looked up from germline, CDR1 is SGHVS and CDR2 is FQNEAQ. The J segment lost 9 bases and the V segment lost 2 bases, leaving 6 bases of the junction unmatched. CDR3 protein: CASSLPGQVTSPLHF. In DNA, the CDR3 is TGTGCCAGCAGCTTACCGGGACAGGTGACTTCACCCCTCCACTTT.

V usage is TRBV7-8 and J usage is TRBJ2-5, with 7 bases aligning to TRBD1. Trimming removed 4 bases from V and 2 bases from J; junction bases left unmatched: 7. This CDR3 has 15 amino acids. Germline V gene sequence: CDR1 SGHVS, CDR2 FQNEAQ. DNA for the CDR3: TGTGCCAGCAGCTCCCCCGGGACAGTACAAGAGACCCAGTACTTC. Residues: CASSSPGTVQETQYF.

CDR3 coding DNA: TGTGCCAGCAGCCCCCGGTTTGGTACGCAGTATTTT. Encoded protein: CASSPRFGTQYF. J is TRBJ2-3 and V is TRBV3-1; D is unresolved. The CDR3 runs 12 residues. The V end was cut by 4 bases, the J end by 8 bases, with 10 bases between. Germline CDR1 and CDR2: LGHDT and YNNKEL (reference sequence).

The chain is built from TRBV20-1 and TRBJ2-1; possibly TRBD1 for D (6 bases). Germline-derived CDR1 and CDR2 are DFQATT and SNEGSKA (reference sequence). Trimming shortened V by 3 bases and J by 9 bases, and 15 bases separated the two germline ends. This CDR3 has 13 amino acids. CDR3 region: CSARKGTLLEQFF. CDR3 nucleotides: TGCAGTGCTAGGAAAGGGACACTTCTTGAGCAGTTCTTC.

This clonotype was counted between two and nine times. The chain combines TRBV11-3 with TRBJ2-1, with D uncertain. Trimming left V 5 bases short and J 0 bases short, with 8 bases between. Germline V gene data show CDR1 as SGHNT and CDR2 as YENEEA. The CDR3 runs 14 residues. CDR3 residues: CASSQLSSYNEQFF. In nucleotides, the CDR3 is TGTGCCAGCAGCCAACTAAGCTCCTACAATGAGCAGTTCTTC.

The V and J genes are TRBV3-1 and TRBJ2-7; D might be TRBD1 (6 bases). The V gene lost 8 bases and the J gene lost 5 bases, with 7 bases spanning the gap. The CDR3 is made up of 10 amino acids. CDR1 and CDR2 from the germline V gene are LGHDT and YNNKEL (reference sequence). The CDR3 loop is CASGDNEQYF. For the CDR3, the DNA is TGTGCCAGCGGGGACAACGAGCAGTACTTC.

In this sample, this clonotype turned up a few times. J is TRBJ1-2 and V is TRBV3-1; tentative D call: TRBD1 (5 bases). V was pared by 1 base and J by 2 bases, with 20 bases between. This CDR3 has 18 amino acids. CDR1 and CDR2 from the germline V gene are LGHDT and YNNKEL (reference sequence). The CDR3 DNA sequence: TGTGCCAGCAGCCAAGCCATTCCTCCGGGACCGGGGAACTATGGCTACACCTTC. Translation gives CASSQAIPPGPGNYGYTF.

The V call is TRBV25-1, the J call TRBJ2-5; 8 bases agree with TRBD2. This CDR3 has 15 residues. Per the germline V gene, CDR1 is MGHDK and CDR2 is SYGVNS. The junction had 8 bases not matched to a gene; V was cut back by 3 bases and J by 5 bases. CDR3 sequence: CASSDPGTRWETQYF. DNA for the CDR3: TGTGCCAGCAGTGACCCGGGGACTAGATGGGAGACCCAGTACTTC. The full variable domain, completed using reference TRBV25-1 and TRBJ2-5, is EADIYQTPRYLVIGTGKKITLECSQTMGHDKMYWYQQDPGMELHLIHYSYGVNSTEKGDLSSESTVSRIRTEHFPLTLESARPSHTSQYLCASSDPGTRWETQYFGPGTRLLVL.